These 7 T cell receptor beta chains were sequenced from one sample in a study of radiotherapy plus CTLA-4 blockade in lung cancer. Clones were read by immunoSEQ multiplex PCR, and TCRdb kept only the in-frame ones, dropping some. Here the sample spans tens of thousands of clones, approximately 66% being singletons. Sequenced material: peripheral blood, taken from a patient treated with radiotherapy plus ipilimumab. The receptors here all came from a human donor with non-small cell lung cancer who had stable disease on radiotherapy plus ipilimumab.

This clone rates as large (0.1 to 1%). The V call is TRBV7-9, the J call TRBJ2-7; 10 nucleotides match TRBD1. This CDR3 spans 15 amino acids. V lost 7 bases, J lost 2 bases, and 8 bases stayed unmatched. Germline values: CDR1 SEHNR, CDR2 FQNEAQ (reference sequence). CDR3 in DNA: TGTGCCAGCACCCTAGGGACAGGGGTCCCCTACGAGCAGTACTTC. It translates to CASTLGTGVPYEQYF.

The chain combines TRBV15 with TRBJ2-5, with a weak D call TRBD1 (5 bases). This CDR3 has 12 amino acids. CDR1 and CDR2 from the germline V gene are LNHNV and YYDKDF (reference sequence). V dropped 5 bases and J dropped 3 bases, with 7 bases sitting between them. The CDR3, as DNA: TGTGCCACCAGCCAAGGGGAAGAGACCCAGTACTTC. It is translated as CATSQGEETQYF.

This clone has just a few counts. The CDR3 here is CASSPAALGEQYF. The CDR3 DNA sequence: TGTGCCAGCTCACCAGCTGCTCTAGGCGAGCAGTACTTC. This rearrangement joins TRBV18 to TRBJ2-7; D is undetermined. V was pared by 2 bases and J by 6 bases, with 11 bases between. The CDR3 totals 13 residues. Germline-derived CDR1 and CDR2 are KGHSH and LQKENI.

The chain employs TRBV4-1 and TRBJ1-2; D call uncertain. The V end lost 0 bases, the J end lost 4 bases, and 9 bases lay between the germline ends. Germline lookup yields CDR1 MGHRA and CDR2 YSYEKL. This CDR3 is built from 14 residues. The CDR3 is CASSQEQQLYGYTF. In DNA, the CDR3 is TGCGCCAGCAGCCAAGAACAACAGCTCTATGGCTACACCTTC.

This chain joins TRBV21-1 and TRBJ2-2; the tabulated D call, TRBD1, remains unverified against the DNA. TRBV21-1 is a pseudogene locus. This CDR3 comprises 15 residues. The CDR3: CASSKARTGVGELFF. The CDR3, as DNA: TGTGCCAGCAGCAAAGCTAGGACAGGGGTCGGGGAGCTGTTTTTT.

Within the sample, this clone is medium-sized (0.01 to 0.1%). The chain combines TRBV19 with TRBJ2-7, with D perhaps matching TRBD1 (6 bases). Germline-derived CDR1 and CDR2 are LNHDA and SQIVND (reference sequence). V dropped 4 bases and J dropped 2 bases, with 9 bases sitting between them. The CDR3 runs 13 residues. Here the CDR3 DNA reads TGTGCCAGTAGTAAGGGACACCCCTACGAGCAGTACTTC. Translation: CASSKGHPYEQYF.

This clone came up a few times. CDR3 sequence: CASSFDGGKNIQYF. As DNA, the CDR3 is TGTGCCAGCAGCTTCGACGGGGGCAAAAACATTCAGTACTTC. The V call is TRBV7-2, the J call TRBJ2-4, with a weak D call TRBD2 (6 bases). V was trimmed by 3 bases and J by 3 bases, leaving 9 bases between them. Germline V gene sequence: CDR1 SGHTA, CDR2 FQGNSA. The CDR3 length is 14 residues.